Detailed here is one T cell receptor (beta chain). Its matching antigen is unknown. CDR3 length: 16 amino acids. Germline values: CDR1 MNHEY, CDR2 SVGEGT. The trim removed 2 bases at V and 2 bases at J, leaving 6 bases unmatched. This entry belongs to a study of CD8 T cells in ankylosing spondylitis. Findings of the study overall: Peripheral blood samples showed relatively rare disease-linked clones, and these clones were CD8+. In ankylosing spondylitis blood, a motif of roughly 8 highly homologous TCR beta variants appeared characteristic. Certain motif variants had earlier appeared in reactive arthritis synovial fluid and blood. Significantly higher representation of disease-linked clones was reported for matched ankylosing spondylitis synovial fluid.

One entry per CDR3 protein results from TCRdb running MiXCR on the 5' RACE reads. Among around 150,000 distinct CDR3 sequences, more than 40% were seen once, and the ten largest hold 13% to 15%. The chain uses TRBV6-2 or TRBV6-3 and TRBJ2-7, with 10 positions matching TRBD2. The source material was synovial fluid, either unsorted or a sorted T cell fraction (not recorded which). The source of this sequence is a male donor with ankylosing spondylitis. CDR3 nucleotide sequence: TGTGCCAGCAGTTACCTCAGGACTAGCGGAACCTACGAGCAGTACTTC. It specifies CASSYLRTSGTYEQYF.